Each of the 11 T cell receptor beta chains below was sequenced from the same sample in a study of OX40 agonist ivuxolimab in advanced cancers. The repertoire was sequenced with immunoSEQ multiplex PCR; TCRdb's copy has only in-frame clones and lacks some. The repertoire includes 45,000 or so clones, approximately 90% of them detected once, and 15% to 20% sits in the top ten. The source material was CD4+ or CD8+ T cells sorted from blood, sampled in a trial of the OX40 agonist ivuxolimab. These TCRs come from an adult with an advanced solid tumor such as melanoma, head and neck, liver or kidney cancer.

This clone was observed a handful of times. This chain connects TRBV2 to TRBJ1-1; possibly TRBD1 for D (5 bases). V was shortened by 3 bases and J by 10 bases, with 12 bases between the two germline ends. Germline lookup yields CDR1 SNHLY and CDR2 FYNNEI. This CDR3 spans 12 amino acids. This CDR3 reads CASSDWMGGAFF. CDR3 bases: TGTGCCAGCAGTGATTGGATGGGGGGAGCTTTCTTT.

Here the CDR3 DNA reads TGTGCCAGCAGAGACCAGGTCACCGGGGAGCTGTTTTTT. Amino acids: CASRDQVTGELFF. This rearrangement joins TRBV28 to TRBJ2-2; D uncertain. The germline CDR1 and CDR2 sequences are MDHEN and SYDVKM. This CDR3 has 13 amino acids. The V end lost 6 bases, the J end lost 4 bases, and 9 bases lay between the germline ends.

A single count supports this clone. This sequence joins TRBV6-5 and TRBJ1-1; D unresolved. Germline-derived CDR1 and CDR2 are MNHEY and SVGAGI. The CDR3 sequence is 14 residues long. Trimming pared 2 bases from V and 1 base from J, leaving 8 bases between. The CDR3: CASSYQVQNTEAFF. The CDR3 DNA sequence: TGTGCCAGCAGTTACCAGGTTCAGAACACTGAAGCTTTCTTT.

In this sample, this clone turned up once. The V and J genes are TRBV7-3 and TRBJ2-1; 11 bases match TRBD2. The V gene's germline CDR1 is SGHTA and CDR2 FQGTGA. The CDR3 spans 12 residues. V shed 5 bases, J shed 15 bases, and the junction held 6 bases outside the gene matches. In DNA, the CDR3 is TGTGCCAGCAGCACCCCCGGGACTAGCGGGTTCTTC. Translating it yields CASSTPGTSGFF.

V and J are TRBV29-1 and TRBJ2-3; 7 bases line up with TRBD1. The CDR3 extends over 14 amino acids. With 1 base clipped from V and 2 bases from J, the junction kept 3 bases outside the gene matches. Germline CDR1 SQVTM, CDR2 ANQGSEA. The chain's CDR3 is CSVEGQGHTDTQYF. For the CDR3, the DNA is TGCAGCGTTGAAGGACAGGGCCACACAGATACGCAGTATTTT.

This clone appeared once. The chain links TRBV2 to TRBJ2-7, with D possibly being TRBD1 or TRBD2 (5 bases each). V lost 4 bases to trimming and J lost 6 bases, with 16 bases between them. The CDR3 loop spans 14 amino acids. CDR1 is SNHLY, CDR2 FYNNEI, per germline. The CDR3 DNA reads TGTGCCAGCAGTGTGGACGGGACCCCGTCCGAGCAGTACTTC. Its translation: CASSVDGTPSEQYF. Full variable domain (remainder filled in from reference TRBV2 and TRBJ2-7): EPEVTQTPSHQVTQMGQEVILRCVPISNHLYFYWYRQILGQKVEFLVSFYNNEISEKSEIFDDQFSVERPDGSNFTLKIRSTKLEDSAMYFCASSVDGTPSEQYFGPGTRLTVT.

The chain carries TRBV5-1 and TRBJ1-2; 7 bases align to TRBD1. The V gene's germline CDR1 is SGHRS and CDR2 YFSETQ. The V and J ends lost 0 bases and 5 bases, in that order; junction bases with no gene match: 7. The CDR3 has 15 amino acids. The CDR3 sequence: CASSLEGDSLYGYTF. CDR3 bases: TGCGCCAGCAGCTTGGAGGGGGACAGCCTGTATGGCTACACCTTC.

The chain employs TRBV10-3 and TRBJ2-5; 9 bases fit TRBD1. Germline CDR1 and CDR2: ENHRY and SYGVKD. This CDR3 is built from 15 residues. V was pared by 8 bases and J by 1 base, with 8 bases of the junction left unmatched. CDR3 residues: CAIGDNRGLQETQYF. For the CDR3, the DNA is TGTGCCATCGGGGACAACAGGGGGCTCCAAGAGACCCAGTACTTC.

The V call is TRBV4-1, the J call TRBJ2-7; TRBD2 matches at 10 bases. Germline lookup yields CDR1 MGHRA and CDR2 YSYEKL. The CDR3 spans 18 residues. Trimming at V came to 4 bases and at J to 3 bases, leaving 15 bases not matched to a gene. CDR3 sequence (DNA): TGCGCCAGCAGCCCCCACCCCTTAGCGGGAGGATGGTACTACGAGCAGTACTTC. Translation gives CASSPHPLAGGWYYEQYF.

V gene TRBV15 combines with J gene TRBJ2-7; 9 bases agree with TRBD2. The germline CDR1 and CDR2 sequences are LNHNV and YYDKDF (reference sequence). Losses at the gene ends were 0 bases for V and 0 bases for J; bases not matched to a gene: 6. The CDR3 is made up of 17 amino acids. The CDR3 loop is CATSRDPRAGGSYEQYF. As DNA, the CDR3 is TGTGCCACCAGCAGAGATCCCAGAGCGGGAGGCTCCTACGAGCAGTACTTC.

The J gene is TRBJ2-5, the V gene TRBV6-5; 12 bases are shared with TRBD1. TRBJ2-7 explains the end of the DNA better; the J call may be wrong. Germline V lookup: CDR1 MNHEY, CDR2 SVGAGI. CDR3 size: 16 residues. CDR3 residues: CASSYSPGTGGNEQYF. The CDR3 nucleotides are TGTGCCAGCAGTTACTCCCCAGGGACAGGGGGCAACGAGCAGTACTTC.